Below, 31 T cell receptor beta chains from the same sample are listed, as sequenced in a study of response to subunit inactivated influenza vaccine. TCRdb re-called the RT-PCR reads through MiXCR, storing one row per CDR3 protein. This table has 700,000 to 800,000 distinct CDR3 sequences, approximately 17% appearing once. The sequences come from PBMCs from blood, collected approximately 5 days after vaccination. The source of these receptors is a man aged 45-60 years who received an inactivated influenza vaccine.

CDR3: CASSQNLDGDTQYF. As DNA, the CDR3 is TGTGCCAGCAGCCAAAACCTAGACGGAGATACGCAGTATTTT. The chain has TRBV13 and TRBJ2-3; D remains unclear. The CDR3 runs 14 residues. Germline values: CDR1 PRHDT, CDR2 FYEKMQ (reference sequence). With 5 bases removed from V and 5 bases from J, the gap between germline ends came to 14 bases.

The chain joins TRBV7-2 to TRBJ2-7; D may correspond to TRBD1 or TRBD2 (5 bases each). The length of the CDR3 is 13 residues. CDR1 is SGHTA and CDR2 is FQGNSA in the germline V gene. V was shortened by 1 base and J by 12 bases, with 16 bases between the two germline ends. The DNA for the CDR3 is TGTGCCAGCAGCTTAGGGACCTGGGACGTTTCGTACTTC. It translates to CASSLGTWDVSYF.

This chain joins TRBV11-2 and TRBJ2-2; D is unclear. V was pared by 1 base and J by 4 bases, with 7 bases between. In germline, CDR1 is SGHAT, CDR2 FQNNGV. CDR3 size: 14 residues. This CDR3 reads CASSLVPSTGELFF. As DNA, the CDR3 is TGTGCCAGCAGCTTAGTTCCATCCACCGGGGAGCTGTTTTTT.

The chain joins TRBV4-2 to TRBJ1-2; weak D call: TRBD1 (6 bases). This CDR3 has 14 residues. V lost 4 bases to trimming and J lost 7 bases, with 16 bases between them. Per the germline V gene, CDR1 is LGHNA and CDR2 is YNFKEQ. CDR3 sequence reads: CASSPSSGESGYTF. As DNA, the CDR3 is TGTGCCAGCAGCCCATCCTCAGGGGAGAGTGGCTACACCTTC.

The chain couples TRBV7-2 to TRBJ2-3; 7 nucleotides match TRBD1. Germline trimming cut 5 bases from V and 2 bases from J; bases unmatched to any gene: 4. CDR3 length: 14 amino acids. Per germline, CDR1 SGHTA and CDR2 FQGNSA. In nucleotides, the CDR3 is TGTGCCAGCAGCACGGGACAGTTCACAGATACGCAGTATTTT. It yields the protein CASSTGQFTDTQYF.

This rearrangement joins TRBV6-1 to TRBJ2-7; 10 nucleotides align to TRBD2. The CDR3 consists of 14 residues. V lost 6 bases, J lost 6 bases, and 8 bases stayed unmatched. CDR1 MNHNS and CDR2 SASEGT come from the germline V gene. Here the CDR3 DNA reads TGTGCCAGCAGGCCAGGGCTAGCGGGAGCCGAGCAGTACTTC. Amino acids: CASRPGLAGAEQYF.

This clonotype was counted a few times. The chain combines TRBV4-3 with TRBJ2-3, with no clear D. The CDR3 extends over 16 amino acids. Trimming stripped 0 bases from V and 2 bases from J, with 12 bases between. Looked up from germline, CDR1 is LGHNA and CDR2 is YSLEER. The DNA for the CDR3 is TGCGCCAGCAGCCAAGATCCCGTAACAGACACAGATACGCAGTATTTT. Translation gives CASSQDPVTDTDTQYF.

V gene TRBV7-2 combines with J gene TRBJ1-2; D possibly corresponds to TRBD1 (5 bases). Germline V CDR1 and CDR2: SGHTA, FQGNSA. Trimming took off 5 bases at V and 2 bases at J, with 15 bases between the two ends. The CDR3 runs to 15 residues. CDR3 sequence (DNA): TGTGCCAGCAGCACACTAAGACAGAGCAACTATGGCTACACCTTC. Its protein is CASSTLRQSNYGYTF.

CDR3 nucleotides: TGTGCCAGCAGTTACGGGATCCAACAAAAAGAGGGGGGACAGGTTGACGGGGAGCTGTTTTTT. It yields the protein CASSYGIQQKEGGQVDGELFF. This chain links TRBV28 with TRBJ2-2; 8 bases map to TRBD1. Germline-derived CDR1 and CDR2 are MDHEN and SYDVKM. With 4 bases clipped from V and 7 bases from J, the junction kept 26 bases outside the gene matches. There are 21 residues in the CDR3.

The chain combines TRBV5-1 with TRBJ1-1, with D hard to call. V was trimmed by 0 bases and J by 6 bases, leaving 15 bases between them. Germline assignment: CDR1 SGHRS and CDR2 YFSETQ. The CDR3 totals 15 residues. The CDR3 reads CASSLGRARGSEAFF. CDR3 nucleotide sequence: TGCGCCAGCAGCTTGGGGCGGGCAAGAGGCTCTGAAGCTTTCTTT.

This chain links TRBV16 with TRBJ2-5; D is unresolved. The CDR3 totals 12 residues. Germline loops: CDR1 KGHSY, CDR2 FQNENV. The ends were cut back, 7 bases at V and 5 bases at J, with 11 bases in the middle. The CDR3 DNA sequence: TGTGCCAGCACCCCTAATCGTGAGACCCAGTACTTC. Its protein is CASTPNRETQYF.

This clonotype was seen only a few times. The genes are TRBV6-2 or TRBV6-3 and TRBJ2-2; D might be TRBD1 (5 bases). Germline CDR1 reads MNHEY; CDR2 reads SVGEGT. The CDR3 consists of 17 residues. Trimming removed 2 bases from V and 6 bases from J, with 19 bases in between. The CDR3 DNA sequence: TGTGCCAGCAGTTACATAAGGCGGTCAGGGTATCCCGGGGAGCTGTTTTTT. It translates to CASSYIRRSGYPGELFF.

This chain connects TRBV20-1 to TRBJ2-3; TRBD2 matches 8 bases. The CDR3 extends over 15 amino acids. Germline lookup yields CDR1 DFQATT and CDR2 SNEGSKA (reference sequence). V was clipped by 6 bases and J by 6 bases; unmatched bases: 14. CDR3 coding DNA: TGCAGTGCCACCCTCTCCCCGGGGGGGCCCGATACGCAGTATTTT. Its translation is CSATLSPGGPDTQYF.

CDR3 coding DNA: TGTGCCAGCACGGTGACTAGCGGGAGGGTCAGCTCCTACAATGAGCAGTTCTTC. It translates to CASTVTSGRVSSYNEQFF. The chain employs TRBV28 and TRBJ2-1; 14 bases line up with TRBD2. CDR1 is MDHEN and CDR2 is SYDVKM in the germline V gene. The CDR3 is made up of 18 amino acids. V shed 7 bases and J 0 bases; nucleotides not matched to a gene: 8.

The chain recombines TRBV7-6 with TRBJ2-5, with D perhaps TRBD1 (5 bases). Trimming removed 3 bases from V and 4 bases from J, with 9 bases in between. This CDR3 region has 13 residues. Germline V gives CDR1 SGHVS, CDR2 FNYEAQ. CDR3: CASSFRVSETQYF. The CDR3 region has the DNA TGTGCCAGCAGCTTCAGGGTTTCAGAGACCCAGTACTTC.

The V and J genes are TRBV28 and TRBJ2-7; 7 bases match TRBD1. The CDR3 runs to 16 residues. CDR1 and CDR2 from the germline V gene are MDHEN and SYDVKM. Trimming at V came to 8 bases and at J to 4 bases, leaving 17 bases not matched to a gene. DNA of the CDR3: TGTGCCAGCGGCCGCCTAGGGGGCCCTACGTTATACGAGCAGTACTTC. The encoded protein is CASGRLGGPTLYEQYF.

The chain uses TRBV6-1 and TRBJ1-1; D is unclear. This CDR3 has 14 amino acids. V lost 2 bases to trimming and J lost 2 bases, with 9 bases between them. Germline V CDR1 and CDR2: MNHNS, SASEGT. The CDR3 coding sequence is TGTGCCAGCAGTGAAAGAAAAGGAAACACTGAAGCTTTCTTT. It translates to CASSERKGNTEAFF.

This clonotype was seen a few times. The CDR3 DNA sequence: TGTGCCAGCAGCTTAGGACAGGTTAGGCCTTACGAGCAGTACTTC. Translated: CASSLGQVRPYEQYF. The chain recombines TRBV7-9 with TRBJ2-7; a weak D match, TRBD1 (6 bases). CDR1 is SEHNR, CDR2 FQNEAQ, per germline (reference sequence). V was pared by 1 base and J by 4 bases, with 14 bases between. The CDR3 contains 15 residues.

This clonotype was picked up a small number of times. The V and J genes are TRBV20-1 and TRBJ1-5; 7 bases agree with TRBD1. J gave up 3 bases and V 4 bases, and 6 bases lay outside the gene matches. CDR1 is DFQATT, CDR2 SNEGSKA, per germline (reference sequence). The CDR3 is 14 residues long. The CDR3 spells CSANIDRDNQPQHF. The CDR3 nucleotides are TGCAGTGCTAATATCGACAGGGACAATCAGCCCCAGCATTTT.

The rearrangement uses TRBV7-6 and TRBJ2-1; D remains ambiguous. The CDR3 extends over 16 amino acids. V was cut by 1 base and J by 0 bases, with 10 bases left in between. Germline CDR1 and CDR2: SGHVS and FNYEAQ. DNA for the CDR3: TGTGCCAGCAGCTTAGATAGATGGAGCTCCTACAATGAGCAGTTCTTC. It codes for CASSLDRWSSYNEQFF.

The V call is TRBV11-2, the J call TRBJ2-5; 9 bases line up with TRBD1. The V segment lost 5 bases and the J segment 1 base; nucleotides outside the gene matches: 2. CDR3 size: 14 residues. The V gene's germline CDR1 is SGHAT and CDR2 FQNNGV. CDR3 sequence (DNA): TGTGCCAGCAGCGCGGGACAGGGCCAAGAGACCCAGTACTTC. Translated, it gives CASSAGQGQETQYF.

This clonotype was counted between two and nine times. CDR3 DNA sequence: TGTGCCAGCAGCTTACGTCCGGACGTAGCGGAGCTGTTTTTT. Translation gives CASSLRPDVAELFF. The chain combines TRBV7-9 with TRBJ2-2; no firm D call. Per the germline V gene, CDR1 is SEHNR and CDR2 is FQNEAQ (reference sequence). Trimming removed 2 bases from V and 10 bases from J, with 14 bases in between. This CDR3 is built from 14 residues.

There are a few counts of this clonotype. The chain combines TRBV5-1 with TRBJ2-2, with D perhaps TRBD1 (5 bases). This CDR3 has 16 amino acids. Per germline, CDR1 SGHRS and CDR2 YFSETQ. Trimming stripped 0 bases from V and 2 bases from J, with 11 bases between. CDR3 DNA sequence: TGCGCCAGCAGCTTGGGACAGCCGCTAAACACCGGGGAGCTGTTTTTT. Its protein product is CASSLGQPLNTGELFF.

This clonotype occurred a few times. The chain combines TRBV6-2 or TRBV6-3 with TRBJ2-7; 9 nucleotides match TRBD2. Germline lookup yields CDR1 MNHEY and CDR2 SVGEGT. The CDR3 is made up of 14 amino acids. V shed 7 bases, J shed 4 bases, and the junction held 8 bases outside the gene matches. DNA for the CDR3: TGTGCCAGCACCTTAGCGGGAGCCCTATACGAGCAGTACTTC. It is translated as CASTLAGALYEQYF.

The gene calls are TRBV28 and TRBJ2-2; 8 nucleotides match TRBD2. Germline V CDR1 and CDR2: MDHEN, SYDVKM. This CDR3 is built from 15 residues. CDR3 coding DNA: TGTGCTACCATTCAGGGACTAGCGAACACCGGGGAGCTGTTTTTT. The encoded protein is CATIQGLANTGELFF.

This clonotype came up many times. The V and J genes are TRBV20-1 and TRBJ2-1; TRBD2 aligns across 10 bases. The length of the CDR3 is 15 residues. Germline trimming cut 3 bases from V and 3 bases from J; bases unmatched to any gene: 5. Germline CDR1 and CDR2: DFQATT and SNEGSKA (reference sequence). DNA for the CDR3: TGCAGTGCTAGCGGGCTAGCGGGAGTCTACAATGAGCAGTTCTTC. Translating it yields CSASGLAGVYNEQFF.

The V gene is TRBV5-4, the J gene TRBJ2-1; D is undetermined. Germline assignment: CDR1 SGHNT and CDR2 YYREEE (reference sequence). The V end was cut by 0 bases, the J end by 1 base, with 11 bases between. The CDR3 length is 16 residues. DNA of the CDR3: TGTGCCAGCAGCTTGGGGGTCGACGCATCCTACAATGAGCAGTTCTTC. Translation gives CASSLGVDASYNEQFF.

This clonotype was recorded a few times. This chain joins TRBV6-5 and TRBJ1-6, with D uncertain. The germline V gene encodes CDR1 MNHEY and CDR2 SVGAGI. V lost 3 bases and J 6 bases, leaving 12 bases between the germline ends. The CDR3 runs to 15 residues. CDR3: CASSYRGKVNSPLHF. The CDR3 DNA sequence: TGTGCCAGCAGTTATCGGGGAAAAGTTAATTCACCCCTCCACTTT.

This clonotype has just a few counts. V and J are TRBV20-1 and TRBJ2-7; D is undetermined. The germline gives CDR1 DFQATT, CDR2 SNEGSKA (reference sequence). The V end lost 0 bases, the J end lost 2 bases, and 11 bases lay between the germline ends. The CDR3 contains 14 residues. CDR3 in amino acids: CSARDQLLTYEQYF. The CDR3, as DNA: TGCAGTGCTAGAGATCAACTACTAACCTACGAGCAGTACTTC.

This clonotype came up many times. V gene TRBV4-3 combines with J gene TRBJ2-7; D is possibly TRBD1 (5 bases). Germline-derived CDR1 and CDR2 are LGHNA and YSLEER. CDR3 length: 15 amino acids. Trimming shortened V by 4 bases and J by 0 bases, and 13 bases separated the two germline ends. The CDR3 loop reads CASSPGISASYEQYF. The CDR3 DNA follows: TGCGCCAGCAGCCCAGGGATTTCCGCCTCCTACGAGCAGTACTTC.

This clonotype was counted a few times. The gene calls are TRBV5-6 and TRBJ2-6, with no clear D. This CDR3 is built from 18 residues. Germline CDR1 SGHDT, CDR2 YYEEEE. Trimming shortened V by 7 bases and J by 0 bases, and 20 bases separated the two germline ends. The CDR3 DNA reads TGTGCCAGCTCACTGGTCGGGCCAAAGGGCTCTGGGGCCAACGTCCTGACTTTC. This gives the protein CASSLVGPKGSGANVLTF.